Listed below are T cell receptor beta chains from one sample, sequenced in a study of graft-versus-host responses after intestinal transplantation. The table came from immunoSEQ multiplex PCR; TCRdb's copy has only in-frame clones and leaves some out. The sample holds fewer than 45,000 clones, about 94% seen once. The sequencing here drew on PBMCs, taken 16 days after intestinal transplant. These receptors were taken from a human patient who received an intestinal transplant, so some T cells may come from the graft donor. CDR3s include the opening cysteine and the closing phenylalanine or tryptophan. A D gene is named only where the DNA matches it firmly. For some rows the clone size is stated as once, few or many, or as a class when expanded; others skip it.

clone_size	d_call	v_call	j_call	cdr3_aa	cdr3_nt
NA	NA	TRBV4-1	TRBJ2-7	CASSHAGAYEQYF	TGCGCCAGCAGCCATGCCGGCGCTTACGAGCAGTACTTC
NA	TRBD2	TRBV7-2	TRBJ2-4	CASSLVAPSGRAKNIQYF	TGTGCCAGCAGCTTAGTAGCCCCTAGCGGGAGAGCCAAAAACATTCAGTACTTC
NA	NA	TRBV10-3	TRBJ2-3	CAIMETATTDTQYF	TGTGCCATCATGGAGACAGCAACCACAGATACGCAGTATTTT
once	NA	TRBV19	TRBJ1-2	CASSISELYGYTF	TGTGCCAGTAGTATTTCCGAGCTATATGGCTACACCTTC
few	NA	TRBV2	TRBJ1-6	CASLRRKNSPLHF	TGTGCCAGCCTGAGGCGGAAAAATTCACCCCTCCACTTT
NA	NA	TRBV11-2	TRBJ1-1	CASSLGGFEAFF	TGTGCCAGCAGCTTAGGGGGGTTTGAAGCTTTCTTT
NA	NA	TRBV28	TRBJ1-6	CASSPTKGGSPLHF	TGTGCCAGCAGCCCGACAAAGGGAGGTTCACCCCTCCACTTT
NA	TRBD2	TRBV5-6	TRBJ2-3	CASTIAGVIDTQYF	TGTGCCAGCACCATAGCGGGAGTGATAGATACGCAGTATTTT
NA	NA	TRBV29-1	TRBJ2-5	CSVTGIGGGGMKTQYF	TGCAGCGTCACCGGCATAGGGGGAGGAGGAATGAAGACCCAGTACTTC
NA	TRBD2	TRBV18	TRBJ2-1	CASSPRTSGDNEQFF	TGTGCCAGCTCACCACGGACTAGCGGAGACAATGAGCAGTTCTTC
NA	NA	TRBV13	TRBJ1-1	CASSSSDSRMNTEAFF	TGTGCCAGCAGCTCCAGCGACAGCAGAATGAACACTGAAGCTTTCTTT
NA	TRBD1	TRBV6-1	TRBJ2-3	CASSHGQGNTDTQYF	TGTGCCAGCAGTCACGGACAGGGAAACACAGATACGCAGTATTTT
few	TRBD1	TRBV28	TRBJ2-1	CASSRTGDEQFF	TGTGCCAGCAGCCGGACAGGGGATGAGCAGTTCTTC
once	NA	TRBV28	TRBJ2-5	CASSLSGAPIQETQYF	TGTGCCAGCAGTTTATCAGGGGCGCCGATTCAAGAGACCCAGTACTTC
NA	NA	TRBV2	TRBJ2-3	CASSAAGSTDTQYF	TGTGCCAGCAGTGCGGCAGGGAGCACAGATACGCAGTATTTT
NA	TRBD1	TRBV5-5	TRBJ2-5	CASSPQGKTQYF	TGTGCCAGCAGCCCACAGGGGAAGACCCAGTACTTC
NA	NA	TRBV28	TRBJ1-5	CASSSQPQHF	TGTGCCAGCAGTTCGCAGCCCCAGCATTTT
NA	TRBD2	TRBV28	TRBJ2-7	CASRLPGGAYEQYF	TGTGCCAGCAGACTACCGGGGGGGGCGTACGAGCAGTACTTC
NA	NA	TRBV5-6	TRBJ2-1	CASSLVSYNEQFF	TGTGCCAGCAGCTTGGTGAGCTACAATGAGCAGTTCTTC
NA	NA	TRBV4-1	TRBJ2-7	CASSQAKSGYEQYF	TGCGCCAGCAGCCAGGCTAAGTCAGGGTACGAGCAGTACTTC
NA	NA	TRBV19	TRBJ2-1	CASSIRQESYNEQFF	TGTGCCAGTAGTATACGACAGGAGTCCTACAATGAGCAGTTCTTC
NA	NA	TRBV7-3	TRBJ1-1	CASSLKVWAALRRNTEAFF	TGTGCCAGCAGCTTAAAAGTCTGGGCGGCCCTACGACGGAACACTGAAGCTTTCTTT
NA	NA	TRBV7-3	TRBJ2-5	CASSLQGKRKRLYQETQYF	TGTGCCAGCAGCTTACAGGGAAAAAGGAAGAGGTTGTACCAAGAGACCCAGTACTTC
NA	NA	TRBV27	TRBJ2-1	CASSLRGSYNEQFF	TGTGCCAGCAGTTTGAGGGGCTCCTACAATGAGCAGTTCTTC
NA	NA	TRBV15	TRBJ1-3	CATSGVNGNTIYF	TGTGCCACCAGCGGGGTAAATGGAAACACCATATATTTT
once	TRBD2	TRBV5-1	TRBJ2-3	CASRGLAGGTDTQYF	TGCGCCAGCAGGGGACTAGCTGGAGGCACAGATACGCAGTATTTT
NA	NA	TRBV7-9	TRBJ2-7	CASSLSEVLSYEQYF	TGTGCCAGCAGCTTAAGCGAGGTATTATCCTACGAGCAGTACTTC
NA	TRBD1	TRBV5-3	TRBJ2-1	CARSRTSGQGGNEQFF	TGTGCCAGAAGCCGTACCTCGGGACAGGGGGGCAATGAGCAGTTCTTC
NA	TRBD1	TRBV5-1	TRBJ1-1	CASSLNAGGTEAFF	TGCGCCAGCAGCTTGAACGCAGGGGGGACTGAAGCTTTCTTT
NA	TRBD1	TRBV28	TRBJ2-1	CASKGDRYYNEQFF	TGTGCCAGCAAGGGGGACAGATATTACAATGAGCAGTTCTTC
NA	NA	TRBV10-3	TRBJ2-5	CAISEDRGAGETQYF	TGTGCCATCAGTGAGGATCGAGGGGCCGGAGAGACCCAGTACTTC
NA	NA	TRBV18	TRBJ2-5	CASSPIGETQYF	TGTGCCAGCTCACCAATTGGGGAGACCCAGTACTTC
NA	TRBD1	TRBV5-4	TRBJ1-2	CASSLKTGTNYGYTF	TGTGCCAGCAGCTTAAAGACAGGGACTAACTATGGCTACACCTTC
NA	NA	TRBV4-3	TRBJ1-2	CASSQVEGYGYTF	TGCGCCAGCAGCCAAGTTGAAGGTTATGGCTACACCTTC
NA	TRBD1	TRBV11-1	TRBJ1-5	CASSPDRDSQPQHF	TGTGCCAGCAGCCCGGACAGGGATAGTCAGCCCCAGCATTTT
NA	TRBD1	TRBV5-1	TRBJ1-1	CASSTETGSDTEAFF	TGCGCCAGCAGCACCGAGACAGGGAGCGACACTGAAGCTTTCTTT
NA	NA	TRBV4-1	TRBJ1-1	CASSQRWWGGMNTEAFF	TGCGCCAGCAGCCAACGTTGGTGGGGGGGGATGAACACTGAAGCTTTCTTT
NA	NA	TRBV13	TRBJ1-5	CASSRDGDQPQHF	TGTGCCAGCAGCCGGGACGGGGATCAGCCCCAGCATTTT
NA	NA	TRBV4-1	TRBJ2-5	CASSQVWEQGEETQYF	TGCGCCAGCAGCCAAGTATGGGAACAGGGTGAAGAGACCCAGTACTTC
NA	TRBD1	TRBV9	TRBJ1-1	CASSVEGQGLQSAFF	TGTGCCAGCAGCGTAGAGGGACAGGGGCTGCAGTCAGCTTTCTTT
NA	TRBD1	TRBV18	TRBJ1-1	CASSPTGGDTEAFF	TGTGCCAGCTCACCGACAGGGGGGGACACTGAAGCTTTCTTT
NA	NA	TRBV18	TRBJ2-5	CASSLQETQYF	TGTGCCAGCTCACTCCAAGAGACCCAGTACTTC
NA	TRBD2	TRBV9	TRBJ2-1	CASSVTSGPNEQFF	TGTGCCAGCAGCGTGACTAGCGGGCCCAATGAGCAGTTCTTC
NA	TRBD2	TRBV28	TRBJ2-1	CASSLIGLAGGPSYNEQFF	TGTGCCAGCAGTTTAATTGGCCTAGCGGGAGGGCCGAGCTACAATGAGCAGTTCTTC
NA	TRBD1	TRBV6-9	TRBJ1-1	CASSRTGPEAFF	TGTGCCAGCAGTAGGACAGGGCCTGAAGCTTTCTTT
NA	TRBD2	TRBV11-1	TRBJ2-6	CASSLFGRPHSSGANVLTF	TGTGCCAGCAGCTTATTCGGGAGGCCTCATAGCTCTGGGGCCAACGTCCTGACTTTC
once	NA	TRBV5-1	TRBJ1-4	CASSLGEKLFF	TGCGCCAGCAGCTTAGGGGAAAAACTGTTTTTT
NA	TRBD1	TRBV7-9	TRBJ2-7	CASPGQGVDEQYF	TGTGCCAGCCCAGGACAGGGGGTCGACGAGCAGTACTTC
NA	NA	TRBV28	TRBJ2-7	CASSLWKRFSYEQYF	TGTGCCAGCAGTTTATGGAAGCGATTCTCCTACGAGCAGTACTTC
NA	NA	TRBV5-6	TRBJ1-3	CASKAPTWGDTIYF	TGTGCCAGCAAAGCTCCTACCTGGGGTGACACCATATATTTT
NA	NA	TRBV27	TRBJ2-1	CASSLLALSSYNEQFF	TGTGCCAGCAGTTTATTAGCGCTAAGCTCCTACAATGAGCAGTTCTTC
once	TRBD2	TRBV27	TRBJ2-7	CASSSRSGTSGIYEQYF	TGTGCCAGCAGTTCCCGTTCCGGGACTAGCGGAATCTACGAGCAGTACTTC
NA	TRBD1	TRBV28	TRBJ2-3	CASFGGTGGDTQYF	TGTGCCAGCTTCGGGGGGACAGGGGGGGATACGCAGTATTTT
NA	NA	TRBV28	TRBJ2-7	CASRRSSYEQYF	TGTGCCAGCAGGAGGAGCTCCTACGAGCAGTACTTC